Below, 13 T cell receptor beta chains from the same sample are listed, as sequenced in a study of cytomegalovirus exposure and HLA in healthy donors. PCR amplification relied on 60 Vbeta primers (plus 13 Jbeta primers). Generated by immunoSEQ multiplex PCR, the TCRdb table keeps only in-frame clones and is missing some. The profile covers roughly 250,000 clones, with over 70% appearing a single time and about 0.29% taken by the ten largest. The sample comprised PBMCs. These receptors all come from a girl aged 2 to 9 in good health and CMV-seronegative.

This clone was observed a few times. The rearrangement links TRBV28 to TRBJ2-7; a weak D match, TRBD2 (6 bases). CDR3 length: 16 amino acids. Germline V gene data show CDR1 as MDHEN and CDR2 as SYDVKM. V dropped 0 bases and J dropped 7 bases, with 19 bases sitting between them. The CDR3 DNA is TGTGCCAGCAGTTTATGGGGGACTGGGCCAGGGAATGAGCAGTACTTC. Amino acids: CASSLWGTGPGNEQYF. The full variable domain, completed using reference TRBV28 and TRBJ2-7, is DVKVTQSSRYLVKRTGEKVFLECVQDMDHENMFWYRQDPGLGLRLIYFSYDVKMKEKGDIPEGYSVSREKKERFSLILESASTNQTSMYLCASSLWGTGPGNEQYFGPGTRLTVT.

This chain joins TRBV7-6 and TRBJ1-3; the D is unclear. The germline gives CDR1 SGHVS, CDR2 FNYEAQ. There are 16 residues in the CDR3. The V and J ends lost 5 bases and 1 base respectively, with 15 bases between them. In nucleotides, the CDR3 is TGTGCCAGCAGCCCAGAGGTCTTTGCATCTGGAAACACCATATATTTT. This gives the protein CASSPEVFASGNTIYF.

V gene TRBV28 combines with J gene TRBJ2-7, with 8 bases identical to TRBD1. CDR3 length equals 15 residues. The germline CDR1 and CDR2 sequences are MDHEN and SYDVKM. Unmatched junction bases numbered 9, after V lost 5 bases and J lost 3 bases. CDR3 in amino acids: CASSDGQGGFYEQYF. Written as DNA, the CDR3 is TGTGCCAGCAGTGACGGACAGGGCGGTTTCTACGAGCAGTACTTC.

The rearrangement uses TRBV5-1 and TRBJ1-5; D is perhaps TRBD1 (5 bases). V was clipped by 0 bases and J by 6 bases, with 10 bases between them. The V gene's germline CDR1 is SGHRS and CDR2 YFSETQ. The length of the CDR3 is 14 residues. As DNA, the CDR3 is TGCGCCAGCAGCTTGGTGGGGCTAGGTCAGCCCCAGCATTTT. Amino acid sequence: CASSLVGLGQPQHF.

The rearrangement links TRBV29-1 to TRBJ1-4, with D perhaps matching TRBD1 (5 bases). The CDR3 runs 12 residues. The V gene lost 3 bases and the J gene lost 5 bases, with 7 bases spanning the gap. The germline V gene has CDR1 SQVTM and CDR2 ANQGSEA. The CDR3 DNA reads TGCAGCGTTGACTCAGGGAATGAAAAACTGTTTTTT. Translated: CSVDSGNEKLFF.

V gene TRBV4-1 combines with J gene TRBJ1-3, with D perhaps matching TRBD1 (5 bases). This CDR3 has 14 residues. V shed 7 bases and J shed 3 bases, with 13 bases lying between them. CDR1 is MGHRA and CDR2 is YSYEKL in the germline V gene. Here the CDR3 DNA reads TGCGCCAGCAAAAAAAGGGGTATTGGAAACACCATATATTTT. Translating gives CASKKRGIGNTIYF.

This clone has only a few counts. J is TRBJ1-5 and V is TRBV6-5, with 10 positions matching TRBD1. V lost 2 bases, J lost 6 bases, and 4 bases stayed unmatched. Germline-derived CDR1 and CDR2 are MNHEY and SVGAGI. The CDR3 runs to 15 residues. The CDR3 sequence: CASSYRQGAGQPQHF. The CDR3 DNA sequence: TGTGCCAGCAGTTACCGACAGGGGGCCGGTCAGCCCCAGCATTTT.

The V and J genes are TRBV6-6 and TRBJ2-7; TRBD2 matches 7 bases. From germline, CDR1 is MNHNY and CDR2 SVGAGI (reference sequence). The CDR3 totals 16 residues. The J segment lost 4 bases and the V segment lost 0 bases, leaving 9 bases of the junction unmatched. The CDR3 here is CASSYSGSGIGYEQYF. CDR3 coding DNA: TGTGCCAGCAGTTACTCGGGGAGCGGGATCGGGTACGAGCAGTACTTC.

The rearrangement uses TRBV19 and TRBJ1-5, with D possibly being TRBD1 (6 bases). Deletions cut 2 bases from V and 4 bases from J, with 15 bases between. The CDR3 extends over 16 amino acids. CDR1 is LNHDA, CDR2 SQIVND, per germline (reference sequence). The CDR3 bases are TGTGCCAGTAGTATATCTCAGGGCAGGGGAAATCAGCCCCAGCATTTT. The encoded protein is CASSISQGRGNQPQHF.

The chain joins TRBV27 to TRBJ2-7, with a tentative D call TRBD1 (6 bases). There are 13 residues in the CDR3. V lost 6 bases and J lost 0, with 9 bases in between. Germline CDR1 reads MNHEY; CDR2 reads SMNVEV (reference sequence). CDR3 amino acids: CASRPDSSYEQYF. In DNA, the CDR3 is TGTGCCAGCAGACCGGACAGCTCCTACGAGCAGTACTTC.

This clone was seen once. The V gene is TRBV27, the J gene TRBJ1-4; 7 bases agree with TRBD1. This CDR3 is 16 amino acids long. V lost 2 bases, J lost 7 bases, and 10 bases stayed unmatched. Germline loops: CDR1 MNHEY, CDR2 SMNVEV (reference sequence). CDR3 nucleotide sequence: TGTGCCAGCAGTTTAGGGTCGGCAGGGGGTTTTGAAAAACTGTTTTTT. Translation: CASSLGSAGGFEKLFF.

The chain combines TRBV28 with TRBJ2-2; D is unclear. V lost 3 bases, J lost 3 bases, and 2 bases lay in between. The CDR3 consists of 12 residues. Germline V gene lookup returns CDR1 MDHEN and CDR2 SYDVKM. CDR3 sequence (DNA): TGTGCCAGCAGTTTCTACACCGGGGAGCTGTTTTTT. It is translated as CASSFYTGELFF.

The V and J genes are TRBV5-1 and TRBJ1-3; 8 nucleotides match TRBD1. The trim removed 4 bases at V and 1 base at J, leaving 4 bases unmatched. The CDR3 is 15 residues long. Germline assignment: CDR1 SGHRS and CDR2 YFSETQ. CDR3: CASSDRGTSGNTIYF. As DNA, the CDR3 is TGCGCCAGCAGCGACAGGGGAACGTCTGGAAACACCATATATTTT.